A selection of T cell receptor beta chains follows, all from one sample in a study of cytomegalovirus exposure and HLA in healthy donors. TCRdb keeps only in-frame clones here, not all; method: immunoSEQ multiplex PCR. There are about 160,000 clones in the sample; 80% occur only once, and over 0.95% lies in the top ten. Sequencing was performed on PBMCs. The receptor set was obtained from a woman between 45 and 65 years old in good health and CMV-seronegative. Both conserved end residues are part of each CDR3. A D gene is named only where the DNA matches it firmly. Part of the rows lack a size; the others show once, few, many or a class for expanded clones.

j_call: TRBJ1-1; v_call: TRBV27; d_call: -; clone_size: -; cdr3_nt: TGTGCCAGCAGTTTCCGACAGAACACTGAAGCTTTCTTT; cdr3_aa: CASSFRQNTEAFF
j_call: TRBJ1-4; v_call: TRBV6-4; d_call: -; clone_size: -; cdr3_nt: TGTGCCAGCAGTTTAACAGGAGATAATGAAAAACTGTTTTTT; cdr3_aa: CASSLTGDNEKLFF
j_call: TRBJ2-7; v_call: TRBV6-5; d_call: TRBD1; clone_size: -; cdr3_nt: TGTGCCAGCAGTTCATCGTTCGGACAGGGCTCCTACGAGCAGTACTTC; cdr3_aa: CASSSSFGQGSYEQYF
j_call: TRBJ1-6; v_call: TRBV6-5; d_call: -; clone_size: few; cdr3_nt: TGTGCCAGCAGTCCACCTACAGGGCAGGGATCACCCCTCCACTTT; cdr3_aa: CASSPPTGQGSPLHF
j_call: TRBJ2-7; v_call: TRBV5-1; d_call: TRBD1; clone_size: -; cdr3_nt: TGCGCCAGCAGCTTGATAGGGGGCGCAGGGAAGAACGAGCAGTACTTC; cdr3_aa: CASSLIGGAGKNEQYF
j_call: TRBJ2-7; v_call: TRBV7-6; d_call: TRBD1; clone_size: -; cdr3_nt: TGTGCCAGCAGCTTAAGGTACAGGGGGCTCTACGAGCAGTACTTC; cdr3_aa: CASSLRYRGLYEQYF
j_call: TRBJ1-4; v_call: TRBV18; d_call: -; clone_size: -; cdr3_nt: TGTGCCAGCTCACCAACCGGGTCTAATGAAAAACTGTTTTTT; cdr3_aa: CASSPTGSNEKLFF
j_call: TRBJ2-7; v_call: TRBV5-1; d_call: TRBD2; clone_size: -; cdr3_nt: TGCGCCAGCAGCTTGGAAGCGGGAGTAATGGGGGAGCAGTACTTC; cdr3_aa: CASSLEAGVMGEQYF
j_call: TRBJ1-2; v_call: TRBV29-1; d_call: -; clone_size: -; cdr3_nt: TGCAGCGCCGCGGACAGTGTTTTGGGGGGCTACACCTTC; cdr3_aa: CSAADSVLGGYTF
j_call: TRBJ2-5; v_call: TRBV7-2; d_call: -; clone_size: -; cdr3_nt: TGTGCCAGCAGCTTAAGAGGGTACCAAGAGACCCAGTACTTC; cdr3_aa: CASSLRGYQETQYF
j_call: TRBJ2-7; v_call: TRBV11-3; d_call: -; clone_size: -; cdr3_nt: TGTGCCAGCAGCTTCGCCGGCTCCTACGAGCAGTACTTC; cdr3_aa: CASSFAGSYEQYF
j_call: TRBJ1-2; v_call: TRBV5-4; d_call: TRBD1; clone_size: -; cdr3_nt: TGTGCCAGCAGCCTGCTACAGGGGTCATATGGCTACACCTTC; cdr3_aa: CASSLLQGSYGYTF
j_call: TRBJ2-1; v_call: TRBV10-3; d_call: -; clone_size: -; cdr3_nt: TGTGCCATCAGTGACCCGGGTTTTGTGCAGTTCTTC; cdr3_aa: CAISDPGFVQFF
j_call: TRBJ1-6; v_call: TRBV5-6; d_call: -; clone_size: -; cdr3_nt: TGTGCCAGCAGCCGACCTACAGGGAGCGCTAAGTCACCCCTCCACTTT; cdr3_aa: CASSRPTGSAKSPLHF
j_call: TRBJ2-1; v_call: TRBV5-1; d_call: TRBD2; clone_size: -; cdr3_nt: TGCGCCAGCAGCCGTCAGACTAGCGGGAGTAACAATGAGCAGTTCTTC; cdr3_aa: CASSRQTSGSNNEQFF
j_call: TRBJ2-4; v_call: TRBV4-1; d_call: TRBD1; clone_size: -; cdr3_nt: TGCGCCAGCAGCCAAGATGGTTGGGACAGCTTAGCCAAAAACATTCAGTACTTC; cdr3_aa: CASSQDGWDSLAKNIQYF
j_call: TRBJ1-3; v_call: TRBV5-5; d_call: -; clone_size: few; cdr3_nt: TGTGCCAGCAGCTTAGGGAGATCTGGAAACACCATATATTTT; cdr3_aa: CASSLGRSGNTIYF
j_call: TRBJ2-2; v_call: TRBV11-2; d_call: -; clone_size: -; cdr3_nt: TGTGCCAGCAGCGCCCTCGGGGGGCGCTCCACCGGGGAGCTGTTTTTT; cdr3_aa: CASSALGGRSTGELFF
j_call: TRBJ1-1; v_call: TRBV18; d_call: TRBD1; clone_size: -; cdr3_nt: TGTGCCAGCTCACCACGACAGGGGGGCATGAACACTGAAGCTTTCTTT; cdr3_aa: CASSPRQGGMNTEAFF
j_call: TRBJ2-3; v_call: TRBV5-1; d_call: TRBD1; clone_size: once; cdr3_nt: TGCGCCAGCAGCTTGGCCGTGGCAGGGGGTCGAACAGATACGCAGTATTTT; cdr3_aa: CASSLAVAGGRTDTQYF
j_call: TRBJ2-7; v_call: TRBV18; d_call: TRBD1; clone_size: -; cdr3_nt: TGTGCCAGCTCACTTGGGACAGGGAGTCGCGAGCAGTACTTC; cdr3_aa: CASSLGTGSREQYF
j_call: TRBJ2-1; v_call: TRBV7-2; d_call: TRBD1; clone_size: -; cdr3_nt: TGTGCCAGCAGCCCGACAGGGGGAAACAATGAGCAGTTCTTC; cdr3_aa: CASSPTGGNNEQFF
j_call: TRBJ1-3; v_call: TRBV4-1; d_call: -; clone_size: -; cdr3_nt: TGCGCCAGCAGCCAGTGGCAGTTCTCTGGAAACACCATATATTTT; cdr3_aa: CASSQWQFSGNTIYF
j_call: TRBJ1-2; v_call: TRBV25-1; d_call: -; clone_size: few; cdr3_nt: TGTGCCAGCAGTGAAGGACGACAGAGGGGCTACACCTTC; cdr3_aa: CASSEGRQRGYTF
j_call: TRBJ2-6; v_call: TRBV9; d_call: -; clone_size: few; cdr3_nt: TGTGCCAGCAGCGGCCCGGGTGGGGCCAACGTCCTGACTTTC; cdr3_aa: CASSGPGGANVLTF
j_call: TRBJ2-3; v_call: TRBV15; d_call: TRBD2; clone_size: -; cdr3_nt: TGTGCCACCAGCAGCCCACTAGCGCAAAACACAGATACGCAGTATTTT; cdr3_aa: CATSSPLAQNTDTQYF
j_call: TRBJ2-5; v_call: TRBV5-4; d_call: -; clone_size: -; cdr3_nt: TGTGCCAGCAGCCCGGACATGCAAGAGACCCAGTACTTC; cdr3_aa: CASSPDMQETQYF
j_call: TRBJ2-1; v_call: TRBV29-1; d_call: -; clone_size: few; cdr3_nt: TGCAGCGTGGAAAATAGTGTCTTC; cdr3_aa: CSVENSVF
j_call: TRBJ2-4; v_call: TRBV6-5; d_call: TRBD2; clone_size: once; cdr3_nt: TGTGCCAGCAGCTCACTTAGCGGGAGGGCCTCCATTCAGTACTTC; cdr3_aa: CASSSLSGRASIQYF
j_call: TRBJ2-5; v_call: TRBV5-1; d_call: TRBD1; clone_size: -; cdr3_nt: TGCGCCAGCAGCCCGGGGACAGGGCCCGGGGAGACCCAGTACTTC; cdr3_aa: CASSPGTGPGETQYF
j_call: TRBJ2-2; v_call: TRBV7-9; d_call: -; clone_size: -; cdr3_nt: TGTGCCAGCAGCCCCGGGGGGACATCCTGGGAGCTGTTTTTT; cdr3_aa: CASSPGGTSWELFF
j_call: TRBJ2-2; v_call: TRBV5-1; d_call: TRBD1; clone_size: -; cdr3_nt: TGCGCCAGCAGCCGACCCGGGACAGGGGAAGTCACCGGGGAGCTGTTTTTT; cdr3_aa: CASSRPGTGEVTGELFF
j_call: TRBJ1-6; v_call: TRBV9; d_call: -; clone_size: -; cdr3_nt: TGTGCCAGCAGCGCAGCAGACTGGTACTATAATTCACCCCTCCACTTT; cdr3_aa: CASSAADWYYNSPLHF
j_call: TRBJ2-7; v_call: TRBV7-9; d_call: -; clone_size: -; cdr3_nt: TGTGCCAGCAGCTTAGACGCTAGTCCCCTGTACGAGCAGTACTTC; cdr3_aa: CASSLDASPLYEQYF
j_call: TRBJ1-1; v_call: TRBV6-5; d_call: -; clone_size: -; cdr3_nt: TGTGCCAGCACTATACAGCCAAACACTGAAGCTTTCTTT; cdr3_aa: CASTIQPNTEAFF
j_call: TRBJ2-1; v_call: TRBV28; d_call: TRBD1; clone_size: once; cdr3_nt: TGTGCCAGCAGTTTATACAGGGGGCCCCCCCGCAATGAGCAGTTCTTC; cdr3_aa: CASSLYRGPPRNEQFF
j_call: TRBJ2-1; v_call: TRBV9; d_call: TRBD1; clone_size: -; cdr3_nt: TGTGCCAGCAGCCCAAACAGGGGGCTCCTTTACAATGAGCAGTTCTTC; cdr3_aa: CASSPNRGLLYNEQFF
j_call: TRBJ2-2; v_call: TRBV7-9; d_call: -; clone_size: -; cdr3_nt: TGTGCCAGCAGCTTAGGGACTCCTCTTATCGGGGAGCTGTTTTTT; cdr3_aa: CASSLGTPLIGELFF
j_call: TRBJ1-5; v_call: TRBV6-1; d_call: -; clone_size: few; cdr3_nt: TGTGCCAGCGTGGAGGGGATCTATCAGCCCCAGCATTTT; cdr3_aa: CASVEGIYQPQHF
j_call: TRBJ1-3; v_call: TRBV7-2; d_call: -; clone_size: -; cdr3_nt: TGTGCCAGCAGCTCTCGTTCGGGAGTGGGCTCTGGAAACACCATATATTTT; cdr3_aa: CASSSRSGVGSGNTIYF
j_call: TRBJ2-7; v_call: TRBV10-3; d_call: TRBD2; clone_size: once; cdr3_nt: TGTGCCATCAGTGAGAGGGTTAATAGCGGGGGCGAGCAGTACTTC; cdr3_aa: CAISERVNSGGEQYF
j_call: TRBJ1-1; v_call: TRBV5-1; d_call: -; clone_size: -; cdr3_nt: TGCGCCAGCAGCTTGGAAGGGGGATGGGGCACTGAAGCTTTCTTT; cdr3_aa: CASSLEGGWGTEAFF
j_call: TRBJ1-2; v_call: TRBV28; d_call: TRBD1; clone_size: -; cdr3_nt: TGTGCCAGCAGTTTAAGGGCCGACAGGGGCAATGGCTACACCTTC; cdr3_aa: CASSLRADRGNGYTF
j_call: TRBJ1-4; v_call: TRBV5-1; d_call: -; clone_size: -; cdr3_nt: TGCGCCAGCAGCTTAGGACAGATAAATGAAAAACTGTTTTTT; cdr3_aa: CASSLGQINEKLFF
j_call: TRBJ2-7; v_call: TRBV10-3; d_call: -; clone_size: -; cdr3_nt: TGTGCCATCAGTCAGGGATCATGGGTATCCGAGCAGTACTTC; cdr3_aa: CAISQGSWVSEQYF
j_call: TRBJ2-7; v_call: TRBV4-3; d_call: TRBD1; clone_size: -; cdr3_nt: TGCGCCAGCAGCCAAGTCATGGACAGGGGGAAGTACGAGCAGTACTTC; cdr3_aa: CASSQVMDRGKYEQYF